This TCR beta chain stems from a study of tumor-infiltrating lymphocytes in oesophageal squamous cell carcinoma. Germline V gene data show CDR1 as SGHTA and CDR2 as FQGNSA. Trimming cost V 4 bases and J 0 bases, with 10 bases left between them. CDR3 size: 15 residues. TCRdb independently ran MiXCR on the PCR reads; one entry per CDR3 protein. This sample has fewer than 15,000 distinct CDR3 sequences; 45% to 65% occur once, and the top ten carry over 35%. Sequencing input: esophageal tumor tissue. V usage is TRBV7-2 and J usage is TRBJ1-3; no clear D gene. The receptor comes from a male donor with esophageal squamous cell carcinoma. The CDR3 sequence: CASSSYRLSGNTIYF. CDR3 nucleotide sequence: TGTGCCAGCAGCTCCTACAGACTCTCTGGAAACACCATATATTTT. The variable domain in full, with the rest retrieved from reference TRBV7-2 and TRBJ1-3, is GAGVSQSPSNKVTEKGKDVELRCDPISGHTALYWYRQSLGQGLEFLIYFQGNSAPDKSGLPSDRFSAERTGGSVSTLTIQRTQQEDSAVYLCASSSYRLSGNTIYFGEGSWLTVV.